The 20 T cell receptor beta chains below were found in one sample sequenced in a study of T cell clonality in common variable immunodeficiency. Study findings and constraints: Reportedly, TCR beta sequences from common variable immunodeficiency showed fewer deletions and N-nucleotide insertions.

TCRdb keeps only in-frame clones here, not all; method: immunoSEQ multiplex PCR. The sample has about 15,000 clones, and its top ten clones hold just under 5%. The antigens these receptors bind are not known. The sample consisted of peripheral blood mononuclear cells. The receptors derive from a human donor with common variable immunodeficiency.

For this clone: From the germline J gene comes the end of the CDR3, since the read stops 3 residues before it. The V gene is TRBV19, the J gene TRBJ2-6; D gene ambiguous. CDR3 length equals 16 residues. Germline V lookup: CDR1 LNHDA, CDR2 SQIVND (reference sequence). V lost 6 bases and J 4 bases, leaving 16 bases between the germline ends. This CDR3 reads CASRTHLIEGANVLTF. The sequenced CDR3 bases are TGTGCCAGTAGAACTCATCTCATCGAGGGGGCCAACGTC.

Remarks on this clone: The observed sequence ends 3 residues before the CDR3 terminus, with the missing tail filled in from the germline J gene. This chain joins TRBV30 and TRBJ2-3; 10 bases align to TRBD2. The CDR3 totals 16 residues. Trimming at V came to 2 bases and at J to 2 bases, leaving 7 bases not matched to a gene. CDR1 and CDR2 (germline): GTSNPN, SVGIG (reference sequence). The CDR3 sequence: CAWSWASGGYTDTQYF. Partial CDR3 DNA: TGTGCCTGGAGTTGGGCTAGCGGGGGATACACAGATACG.

The CDR3: CASSISRTGVYGYTF. The sequenced CDR3 bases are TGTGCCAGTAGTATATCTAGGACAGGGGTCTATGGC. V and J are TRBV19 and TRBJ1-2; 9 nucleotides align to TRBD1. With the read ending 3 residues before the CDR3 end, the germline J gene is used to fill in that end. Germline V lookup: CDR1 LNHDA, CDR2 SQIVND (reference sequence). The V and J ends lost 2 bases and 4 bases, in that order; junction bases with no gene match: 5. CDR3 size: 15 residues.

Concerning this clone itself: The sequenced fragment ends 3 residues before the CDR3 boundary, so the rest is inferred from the germline J gene. The V gene is TRBV4-1, the J gene TRBJ2-7; no reliable D call. The ends were cut back, 0 bases at V and 2 bases at J, with 8 bases in the middle. The CDR3 is 14 amino acids. Germline V gene lookup returns CDR1 MGHRA and CDR2 YSYEKL. The CDR3 is CASSQDIRAYEQYF. The sequenced CDR3 bases are TGCGCCAGCAGCCAAGATATTCGGGCCTACGAG.

As to this clone: The read stops 3 residues short of the end of the CDR3; the missing end is completed from the germline J gene. The chain is built from TRBV18 and TRBJ2-1, with 8 bases matching TRBD1. Germline lookup yields CDR1 KGHSH and CDR2 LQKENI. V was pared by 3 bases and J by 7 bases, with 5 bases of the junction left unmatched. The CDR3 consists of 14 residues. The CDR3: CASSPQGAGNEQFF. CDR3 DNA, as far as it was read: TGTGCCAGCTCACCGCAGGGGGCGGGAAATGAG.

As regards this clone: The CDR3 extends 3 residues past the end of the read, so its final part is completed from the germline J gene. The chain combines TRBV6-2 or TRBV6-3 with TRBJ2-7, with TRBD2 matching 10 bases. V lost 6 bases and J lost 3; bases outside the gene matches: 8. Germline CDR1 MNHEY, CDR2 SVGEGT. This CDR3 region has 15 residues. The part of the CDR3 DNA that was read is TGTGCCAGCAGCACGCAACTAGCGGGACACTACGAG. Protein product: CASSTQLAGHYE. The whole CDR3 sequence reads CASSTQLAGHYEQYF.

Worth noting for this clone: The observed sequence ends 3 residues before the CDR3 terminus, with the missing tail filled in from the germline J gene. The chain is built from TRBV4-2 and TRBJ1-3; 8 positions agree with TRBD1. Unmatched junction bases numbered 7, after V lost 4 bases and J lost 2 bases. CDR1 is LGHNA, CDR2 YNFKEQ, per germline. This CDR3 has 16 amino acids. The CDR3 spells CASSLQDRDPGNTIYF. The covered CDR3 bases are TGTGCCAGCAGCCTTCAGGACAGGGATCCTGGAAACACC.

In the case of this clone: The read is 3 residues too short to cover the CDR3 end, so that end is filled in from the germline J gene. The rearrangement joins TRBV5-1 to TRBJ2-3, with TRBD2 identical over 7 bases. Per the germline V gene, CDR1 is SGHRS and CDR2 is YFSETQ. CDR3 length equals 16 residues. The V gene end was trimmed by 4 bases and the J gene end by 3 bases; junction bases not matched to a gene: 11. Incomplete CDR3 DNA: TGCGCCAGCAGCAGGACGGGGGGAGATATTACAGATACG. This encodes CASSRTGGDITDT. The CDR3 reads in full as CASSRTGGDITDTQYF.

As regards this clone: The missing CDR3 end, 3 residues past where the read stops, is filled in from the germline J gene. The chain joins TRBV7-2 to TRBJ2-2; D unclear. V lost 0 bases and J lost 0, with 2 bases in between. Germline CDR1 reads SGHTA; CDR2 reads FQGNSA. This CDR3 contains 14 residues. The CDR3 DNA, read in part, is TGTGCCAGCAGCTTAGCCGCGAACACCGGGGAG. This codes for CASSLAANTGE. The entire CDR3 sequence reads CASSLAANTGELFF.

Comments on this clone: The read ends 3 residues before the CDR3 terminus; that terminus is restored from the germline J gene. V gene TRBV29-1 combines with J gene TRBJ1-1; weak D call: TRBD1 (6 bases). Per the germline V gene, CDR1 is SQVTM and CDR2 is ANQGSEA. Trimming cost V 8 bases and J 0 bases, with 13 bases left between them. The CDR3 consists of 13 residues. CDR3 bases read: TGCAGCATTACCGGGACACTGAACACTGAA. It codes for CSITGTLNTE. The full CDR3 protein reads CSITGTLNTEAFF.

Of note for this clone: The read halts 3 residues ahead of the CDR3 end, with the missing end drawn from the germline J gene. The chain couples TRBV20-1 to TRBJ2-4; D gene ambiguous. Germline V gene lookup returns CDR1 DFQATT and CDR2 SNEGSKA (reference sequence). The CDR3 length is 14 residues. V dropped 1 base and J dropped 0 bases, with 7 bases sitting between them. The CDR3 spells CSARGNRAKNIQYF. CDR3 DNA, as far as it was read: TGCAGTGCTAGAGGTAACAGAGCCAAAAACATT.

Concerning this clone itself: The read stops 3 residues short of the end of the CDR3; the missing end is completed from the germline J gene. The V and J genes are TRBV25-1 and TRBJ2-7; 9 bases fit TRBD1. V was clipped by 5 bases and J by 2 bases; unmatched bases: 13. The CDR3 runs 17 residues. The V gene's germline CDR1 is MGHDK and CDR2 SYGVNS. CDR3 in amino acids: CASSRTVNRDRAYEQYF. Partial CDR3 DNA: TGTGCCAGCAGTCGTACGGTTAACCGGGACAGGGCCTACGAG.

A note on this clone: The read gets to within 3 residues of the CDR3 end, and the germline J gene fills in the rest. V is TRBV7-3 and J is TRBJ2-5; TRBD1 is a possible D gene (6 bases). The V gene lost 5 bases and the J gene lost 1 base, with 11 bases spanning the gap. The length of the CDR3 is 14 residues. Germline lookup yields CDR1 SGHTA and CDR2 FQGTGA. CDR3 sequence: CASSPTGLQETQYF. CDR3 bases read: TGTGCCAGCAGCCCCACAGGGCTCCAAGAGACC.

In regard to this clone: The read stops 3 residues short of the end of the CDR3; the missing end is completed from the germline J gene. J is TRBJ2-1 and V is TRBV28; D gene uncertain. The length of the CDR3 is 13 residues. CDR1 is MDHEN and CDR2 is SYDVKM in the germline V gene. V dropped 2 bases and J dropped 7 bases, with 9 bases sitting between them. The CDR3 DNA, read in part, is TGTGCCAGCAGTTTAAGAGATCGGAATGAG. This gives the protein CASSLRDRNE. The whole CDR3 region reads CASSLRDRNEQFF.

Worth noting for this clone: The CDR3 goes on 3 residues after the read ends, and that part is filled in from the germline J gene. J is TRBJ2-3 and V is TRBV19; TRBD2 matches at 15 bases. This CDR3 comprises 18 residues. CDR1 and CDR2 (germline): LNHDA, SQIVND (reference sequence). Germline trimming cut 8 bases from V and 1 base from J; bases unmatched to any gene: 10. CDR3 DNA, as far as it was read: TGTGCCAGTGCCACGGGACTAGCGGGAGGAGGAGGCACAGATACG. Translated: CASATGLAGGGGTDT. The full CDR3 reads CASATGLAGGGGTDTQYF. Full variable domain (outside the CDR3, taken from reference TRBV19 and TRBJ2-3): DGGITQSPKYLFRKEGQNVTLSCEQNLNHDAMYWYRQDPGQGLRLIYYSQIVNDFQKGDIAEGYSVSREKKESFPLTVTSAQKNPTAFYLCASATGLAGGGGTDTQYFGPGTRLTVL.

As for this clone: The read ends 3 residues before the CDR3 terminus; that terminus is restored from the germline J gene. This sequence joins TRBV20-1 and TRBJ1-6; D is uncertain. Germline values: CDR1 DFQATT, CDR2 SNEGSKA (reference sequence). Trimming took off 5 bases at V and 1 base at J, with 15 bases between the two ends. The CDR3 spans 16 residues. The CDR3: CSAFEGSRSYNSPLHF. CDR3 bases read: TGCAGTGCTTTTGAGGGTTCAAGGTCCTATAATTCACCC.

Comment on this clone: The read comes to an end 3 residues before the CDR3 does, leaving the germline J gene to fill in the end. The chain carries TRBV5-1 and TRBJ1-4, with 9 bases fitting TRBD1. This CDR3 has 14 amino acids. In germline, CDR1 is SGHRS, CDR2 YFSETQ. V shed 4 bases, J shed 8 bases, and the junction held 6 bases outside the gene matches. The CDR3 region is CASSVQGAQEKLFF. CDR3 DNA, as far as it was read: TGCGCCAGCAGCGTACAGGGGGCGCAGGAAAAA. Combining the CDR3 with reference TRBV5-1 and TRBJ1-4 gives the whole variable domain KAGVTQTPRYLIKTRGQQVTLSCSPISGHRSVSWYQQTPGQGLQFLFEYFSETQRNKGNFPGRFSGRQFSNSRSEMNVSTLELGDSALYLCASSVQGAQEKLFFGSGTQLSVL.

With regard to this clone: The missing CDR3 end, 3 residues past where the read stops, is filled in from the germline J gene. J is TRBJ2-1 and V is TRBV19; TRBD2 agrees at 11 bases. Unmatched junction bases numbered 4, after V lost 1 base and J lost 8 bases. This CDR3 contains 15 residues. Germline values: CDR1 LNHDA, CDR2 SQIVND (reference sequence). CDR3 DNA, as far as it was read: TGTGCCAGTAGTATAGGTAGCGGGAGGGGCTATGAG. This codes for CASSIGSGRGYE. The entire CDR3 protein is CASSIGSGRGYEQFF.

In the case of this clone: Other DNA sequences within the sample encode an identical CDR3. The sequenced CDR3 bases are TGTGCCAGCAGCTTAACAGGACAGGGGAACACCGGGGAG. Translation: CASSLTGQGNTGE. The complete CDR3 reads CASSLTGQGNTGELFF. V gene TRBV7-3 combines with J gene TRBJ2-2; TRBD1 matches at 8 bases. With the read ending 3 residues before the CDR3 end, the germline J gene is used to fill in that end. This CDR3 spans 16 amino acids. V trimming: 0 bases; J trimming: 1 base; junction bases outside the gene matches: 1. In germline, CDR1 is SGHTA, CDR2 FQGTGA.

On this clone itself: The read gets to within 3 residues of the CDR3 end, and the germline J gene fills in the rest. The genes are TRBV7-7 and TRBJ2-3; no reliable D call. The germline CDR1 and CDR2 sequences are SSHAT and FNYEAQ (reference sequence). With 3 bases removed from V and 2 bases from J, the gap between germline ends came to 6 bases. This CDR3 has 13 residues. The CDR3 loop is CASSFSLTDTQYF. The DNA read from the CDR3 is TGTGCCAGCAGCTTTTCCCTCACAGATACG.